The sequence of this T cell receptor beta chain was determined in a study of neurological immune-mediated disorders (dated by TCRdb to the late 2010s). Regarding the complete study: Using UMI-based sequencing, the study compared peripheral blood TCR-beta repertoires from patients with HTLV-I-associated myelopathy (HAM/TSP), patients with multiple sclerosis, and healthy controls. The 106 TCR-beta libraries covered PBMC samples along with longitudinal samples, technical triplicates, and paired sorted CD4+ and CD8+ T-cell subsets. Of the approximately 68 subjects in the cohort, around 14 were HAM/TSP patients, roughly 35 were multiple sclerosis patients, and about 20 were healthy controls. General conclusions and limits of the study: Across subjects, expanded clones never shared an identical CDR3 amino acid sequence, which suggests that the TCR-beta repertoires in every group were private. TCR clonal expansion was highest in HAM/TSP patients and lowest in MS patients, with MS patients falling below even healthy controls.

For unsorted PBMC libraries, 2 million PBMCs were used after storage in RNAlater at -80 degrees C until RNA extraction. PBMCs were separated from peripheral blood using Ficoll-Hypaque density gradient centrifugation and then cryopreserved in liquid nitrogen. cDNA was synthesized by template-switch 5'RACE using a primer with a 10-nucleotide random unique molecular identifier that tagged each TCR transcript. Every sequencing run covered 15-18 subjects and yielded more than 170 million TCR-beta sequences. The RNeasy kit was used to extract total RNA. The KAPA Real-time Library Amplification kit was used to amplify TCR-beta VDJ regions with primers targeting the TCR constant region and the 5'RACE anchor. Sample indexes and Illumina adaptors were added in a first PCR, and a second PCR then increased library yield. The roughly 650 bp TCR product was size-selected on a 2% E-gel SizeSelection system after Ampure bead purification. Before pooling, library quality was assessed on a Bioanalyzer, concentration was determined with Qubit, and library quantification was performed with the Kapa Library Quantification kit. An Illumina HiSeq 2500 was used to sequence the libraries paired-end at 2 x 150 bp. To increase sequence diversity, about 25-31% phiX was spiked into each library pool. Per the original workflow: The UMI-based MiGEC pipeline processed quality-filtered reads and removed over 80% of raw TCR sequences during error correction. IMGT germline references were used for alignment of VDJ genes, and clonotypes were defined by a unique CDR3 amino acid sequence together with V-J genes. Clonal expansion, Shannon diversity and CDR3 relatedness were evaluated with VDJtools (CalcPairwiseDistances, ClusterSamples), while phylogenetic trees were built in CLCbio workbench. Expanded clones were defined as having at least 8 unique UMIs, based on coefficient-of-variation modelling across technical triplicates. Clones were called with MiXCR by TCRdb after fastp trimmed the public reads at Q25, and only in-frame beta chains were retained. Entries that share a CDR3 protein sequence are merged under the most common genes and DNA. The V and J calls reflect TCRdb's pipeline rather than the authors' work. Present in this sample are around 20,000 distinct CDR3 sequences, about 13% of which were seen just once. The biggest ten clones account for around 13% of the sample.

Unmatched junction bases come to 8, with V trimmed by 3 bases and J by 12 bases. According to the germline V gene (reference sequence), CDR1 reads GTSNPN and CDR2 reads SVGIG. From the cysteine through the phenylalanine, the CDR3 covers 15 amino acids. Only the CDR3 part of the read is kept: 45 bases, read in frame from the first base. Ten or more counts support this clonotype. It lacks a known antigen. The sample holds no much larger clone one base away, and base qualities are not on file. The V gene is TRBV30 and the J gene is TRBJ2-1; the central 16 bases match TRBD2. This receptor was identified in a woman aged 60 to 75 with HTLV-1-associated myelopathy (HAM/TSP). The sample taken for sequencing was PBMCs. The CDR3 region reads CAWRETGTSGGGQFF. The DNA sequence reads TGTGCCTGGAGAGAAACCGGGACTAGCGGGGGGGGGCAGTTCTTC. Outside the CDR3, residues come from the reference TRBV30 and TRBJ2-1 proteins, so the full variable domain is: SQTIHQWPATLVQPVGSPLSLECTVEGTSNPNLYWYRQAAGRGLQLLFYSVGIGQISSEVPQNLSASRPQDRQFILSSKKLLLSDSGFYLCAWRETGTSGGGQFFGPGTRLTVL.